This T cell receptor (beta chain) was recovered during a study of blood T cell repertoires in COVID-19. Overall study context: From the United States, Italy and Spain came samples of acute and convalescent COVID-19. Sources were T cells, B-cell-depleted T cells, or PBMCs; the material itself was cDNA or gDNA.

Only in-frame clones appear in the TCRdb table, and some are missing; sequencing was by immunoSEQ multiplex PCR. The sample carries about 120,000 clones, roughly 80% recorded once. This CDR3 has 13 residues. Germline V gene data show CDR1 as SGDLS and CDR2 as YYNGEE. V was trimmed by 4 bases and J by 6 bases, leaving 12 bases between them. Sequencing was carried out using peripheral blood. V is TRBV9 and J is TRBJ2-3; TRBD1 is a possible D gene (6 bases). This clonotype originated in a woman in her forties with acute or convalescent COVID-19. The CDR3 bases are TGTGCCAGCAGCCTACAGGGTACGGATACGCAGTATTTT. This sequence encodes CASSLQGTDTQYF.